This T cell receptor (beta chain) appears in the sequencing data of a study of PD-L1 blockade in urothelial cancer. For the study at large: The median T cell count in blood samples was some 150,000.

The time point is: pretreatment peripheral blood. This CDR3 has 14 residues. Looked up from germline, CDR1 is SGHNT and CDR2 is YYREEE (reference sequence). Trimming took off 0 bases at V and 4 bases at J, with 11 bases between the two ends. Repertoires were generated with immunoSEQ multiplex PCR, while TCRdb's copy carries only in-frame clones and drops some. The table shows tens of thousands of clones, with around nine tenths occurring only once. The TCR originated in a woman aged 55-70 years with urothelial cancer. The specimen comprised PBMCs, sampled around atezolizumab (anti-PD-L1) treatment. The rearrangement uses TRBV5-4 and TRBJ2-7, with D possibly matching TRBD1 (6 bases). The CDR3 DNA reads TGTGCCAGCAGCTTGGATCAGGGGACATACGAGCAGTACTTC. Amino acids: CASSLDQGTYEQYF.